This entry lists 32 T cell receptor beta chains sequenced from one sample in a study of CD8+CD57+ T cells in acquired aplastic anemia. Sequencing was done on patients that had shown CD8+CD57+ cell expansion by flow cytometry. For CDR3 and TCR beta VDJ profiling, genomic DNA was the template used. MiXCR, run by TCRdb on the reads, gives a single entry per CDR3 protein. Among roughly 220,000 distinct CDR3 sequences, less than 75% were seen once, and the ten largest hold around 50%. Sequencing was carried out using sorted CD4+, CD8+, or CD8+CD57+ T cells (not recorded which) from PBMCs. The receptors stem from a human donor with aplastic anemia.

This clonotype was counted many times. The J gene is TRBJ1-2, the V gene TRBV7-3, with D tentatively TRBD1 (6 bases). The CDR3 has 15 residues. The germline gives CDR1 SGHTA, CDR2 FQGTGA. V was pared by 0 bases and J by 3 bases, with 11 bases between. In DNA, the CDR3 is TGTGCCAGCAGCTTAACTCCAGGGGACTACTATGGCTACACCTTC. It yields the protein CASSLTPGDYYGYTF.

This sequence joins TRBV6-2 or TRBV6-3 and TRBJ2-2; 12 bases are a match to TRBD1. The CDR3 is 16 amino acids. Looked up from germline, CDR1 is MNHEY and CDR2 is SVGEGT. With 6 bases clipped from V and 5 bases from J, the junction kept 7 bases outside the gene matches. DNA for the CDR3: TGTGCCAGCAGCAAGGGACAGGGGGCGCGAACCGGGGAGCTGTTTTTT. It specifies CASSKGQGARTGELFF.

The chain is built from TRBV15 and TRBJ2-1; 9 bases align to TRBD1. The CDR3 runs 18 residues. V was pared by 3 bases and J by 4 bases, with 13 bases of the junction left unmatched. Per germline, CDR1 LNHNV and CDR2 YYDKDF (reference sequence). CDR3 in DNA: TGTGCCACCAGCAGCTCCAGTGCCCAACAGGGGGCTTACAATGAGCAGTTCTTC. This gives the protein CATSSSSAQQGAYNEQFF.

The J gene is TRBJ1-2, the V gene TRBV9, with 8 bases matching TRBD1. The germline CDR1 and CDR2 sequences are SGDLS and YYNGEE. V trimming: 3 bases; J trimming: 4 bases; junction bases outside the gene matches: 8. The length of the CDR3 is 15 residues. The DNA for the CDR3 is TGTGCCAGCAGCGCTGACGGACAGGGTGGCTATGGCTACACCTTC. Translating it yields CASSADGQGGYGYTF.

This clonotype is a singleton in its sample. The chain uses TRBV2 and TRBJ2-1; D is perhaps TRBD2 (5 bases). This CDR3 region has 12 residues. In germline, CDR1 is SNHLY, CDR2 FYNNEI. Trimming left V 4 bases short and J 7 bases short, with 8 bases between. DNA of the CDR3: TGTGCCAGCAGTGTGAGGGAGAATGAGCAGTTCTTC. Amino acid sequence: CASSVRENEQFF.

This clonotype has at least ten counts. J is TRBJ2-7 and V is TRBV20-1, with D maybe TRBD1 (5 bases). The CDR3 is 13 amino acids. Germline V gene sequence: CDR1 DFQATT, CDR2 SNEGSKA (reference sequence). V lost 1 base and J lost 1, with 8 bases in between. In DNA, the CDR3 is TGCAGTGCTAGAGCGGACAATTCCTACGAGCAGTACTTC. Residues: CSARADNSYEQYF.

The CDR3 coding sequence is TGTGCCAGTAGTATGGCCAGGGGCCGCACCGGCTACACCTTC. Translated, it gives CASSMARGRTGYTF. V gene TRBV19 combines with J gene TRBJ1-2, with a possible D match to TRBD1 (6 bases). V lost 3 bases and J lost 8, with 16 bases in between. The CDR3 runs 14 residues. The germline CDR1 and CDR2 sequences are LNHDA and SQIVND (reference sequence).

The chain has TRBV7-6 and TRBJ1-1; the D gene is possibly TRBD1 (6 bases). V gave up 6 bases and J gave up 6 bases, with 23 bases separating them. From germline, CDR1 is SGHVS and CDR2 FNYEAQ. This CDR3 region has 16 residues. The CDR3 here is CASSQPPPGESSEAFF. Here the CDR3 DNA reads TGTGCCAGCAGTCAACCCCCCCCAGGGGAGAGCTCTGAAGCTTTCTTT.

The chain combines TRBV5-6 with TRBJ2-7, with a weak D call TRBD1 (6 bases). V lost 4 bases and J lost 0, with 11 bases in between. This CDR3 is 14 amino acids long. Germline V gene data show CDR1 as SGHDT and CDR2 as YYEEEE. CDR3 DNA sequence: TGTGCCAGCAGCCTAGGGGACAACTCCTACGAGCAGTACTTC. Its translation is CASSLGDNSYEQYF.

This clonotype was seen only once. The chain combines TRBV29-1 with TRBJ2-1; the D gene is possibly TRBD2 (6 bases). There are 14 residues in the CDR3. Germline CDR1 and CDR2: SQVTM and ANQGSEA. V was pared by 6 bases and J by 6 bases, with 18 bases between. DNA for the CDR3: TGCAGCGTCCGGCGGGGACTCCCCACCAATGAGCAGTTCTTC. Its translation: CSVRRGLPTNEQFF.

The chain uses TRBV20-1 and TRBJ2-1, with TRBD1 identical over 11 bases. This CDR3 is 12 amino acids long. Germline-derived CDR1 and CDR2 are DFQATT and SNEGSKA (reference sequence). J gave up 7 bases and V 5 bases, and 1 base lay outside the gene matches. The CDR3 loop reads CSARDRGNEQFF. In nucleotides, the CDR3 is TGCAGTGCTCGGGACAGGGGGAATGAGCAGTTCTTC.

This clonotype was counted between two and nine times. V and J are TRBV10-3 and TRBJ2-3, with 10 positions matching TRBD2. The V segment lost 7 bases and the J segment 6 bases; nucleotides outside the gene matches: 10. From germline, CDR1 is ENHRY and CDR2 SYGVKD. This CDR3 comprises 15 residues. The CDR3 loop is CAITEAGGQGDTQYF. The CDR3 DNA reads TGTGCCATCACTGAAGCGGGGGGGCAGGGGGATACGCAGTATTTT.

This rearrangement joins TRBV7-3 to TRBJ2-3; the match to TRBD2 covers 12 bases. Germline-derived CDR1 and CDR2 are SGHTA and FQGTGA. The trim removed 3 bases at V and 3 bases at J, leaving 1 base unmatched. The CDR3 loop spans 15 amino acids. The CDR3 nucleotides are TGTGCCAGCAGCTTCCTAGCGGGAGGGACAGATACGCAGTATTTT. This codes for CASSFLAGGTDTQYF.

J is TRBJ2-3 and V is TRBV20-1; a possible D gene is TRBD1 (6 bases). Trimming took 7 bases from V and 1 from J, leaving 15 bases between them. Germline V lookup: CDR1 DFQATT, CDR2 SNEGSKA (reference sequence). CDR3 length equals 14 residues. The chain's CDR3 is CSVPRQARTDTQYF. The CDR3 DNA follows: TGCAGTGTACCGAGACAGGCACGCACAGATACGCAGTATTTT.

This chain connects TRBV24-1 to TRBJ1-1; D is possibly TRBD1 (5 bases). Germline V gene lookup returns CDR1 KGHDR and CDR2 SFDVKD. V was trimmed by 5 bases and J by 5 bases, leaving 8 bases between them. This CDR3 comprises 12 residues. The CDR3 region is CATSGQGTEAFF. For the CDR3, the DNA is TGTGCCACCAGTGGCCAGGGTACTGAAGCTTTCTTT.

This chain links TRBV19 with TRBJ1-1; D possibly corresponds to TRBD1 (6 bases). The length of the CDR3 is 13 residues. V lost 6 bases, J lost 5 bases, and 13 bases lay in between. CDR1 and CDR2 from the germline V gene are LNHDA and SQIVND (reference sequence). The CDR3 region is CASSRGAGTEAFF. Written as DNA, the CDR3 is TGTGCCAGTAGCCGGGGGGCGGGTACTGAAGCTTTCTTT.

This clonotype appeared once. At one boundary the junction diverges from the germline segment, which might be a read error. The chain recombines TRBV18 with TRBJ2-2, with TRBD1 as a possible D gene (7 bases). The CDR3 runs 16 residues. Germline V gives CDR1 KGHSH, CDR2 LQKENI. The CDR3 here is CASSPRDRENTGDLFF. The CDR3 DNA is TGTGCCAGCTCACCGCGGGACAGAGAGAACACTGGGGATCTGTTTTTT.

The genes are TRBV12-3 or TRBV12-4 and TRBJ2-3; maybe TRBD1 (6 bases). Trimming took off 5 bases at V and 0 bases at J, with 9 bases between the two ends. The CDR3 loop spans 14 amino acids. CDR3 DNA sequence: TGTGCCAGCAGTCTTCAGGGGAGCACAGATACGCAGTATTTT. The encoded protein is CASSLQGSTDTQYF.

The chain recombines TRBV24-1 with TRBJ2-2; no definite D call. The CDR3 has 17 amino acids. Per the germline V gene, CDR1 is KGHDR and CDR2 is SFDVKD. The V gene lost 3 bases and the J gene lost 1 base, with 14 bases spanning the gap. The CDR3 nucleotides are TGTGCCACCAGTGATCCCCGTAAAGTGGAGAACACCGGGGAGCTGTTTTTT. Its translation is CATSDPRKVENTGELFF.

The chain links TRBV19 to TRBJ1-2, with 9 bases matching TRBD1. V trimming: 5 bases; J trimming: 8 bases; junction bases outside the gene matches: 12. CDR1 LNHDA and CDR2 SQIVND come from the germline V gene (reference sequence). This CDR3 spans 15 amino acids. This CDR3 reads CASSAGTGLLVGYTF. The CDR3 coding sequence is TGTGCCAGTAGTGCCGGGACAGGGCTATTAGTCGGCTACACCTTC.

The chain carries TRBV7-8 and TRBJ1-2; TRBD1 agrees at 7 bases. J was trimmed by 13 bases and V by 5 bases; bases with no gene match: 13. The CDR3 is made up of 13 amino acids. Germline CDR1 SGHVS, CDR2 FQNEAQ. CDR3 region: CASSPAGTATPTF. DNA of the CDR3: TGTGCCAGCAGCCCCGCCGGGACAGCAACCCCCACCTTC.

This clonotype is a singleton in its sample. The rearrangement uses TRBV4-3 and TRBJ2-1; 13 bases map to TRBD2. This CDR3 has 15 amino acids. Trimming removed 4 bases from V and 13 bases from J; junction bases left unmatched: 10. Germline CDR1 and CDR2: LGHNA and YSLEER. CDR3 bases: TGCGCCAGCAGCCCGGGACTAGCGGGAATGGGAGAACAGTTCTTC. It translates to CASSPGLAGMGEQFF.

The V call is TRBV7-2, the J call TRBJ1-2; D gene ambiguous. The CDR3 loop spans 11 amino acids. Germline V gene lookup returns CDR1 SGHTA and CDR2 FQGNSA. Trimming removed 6 bases at V and 8 bases at J, with 10 bases between. The CDR3 sequence: CASRSNRGYTF. CDR3 in DNA: TGTGCCAGCAGATCAAACCGGGGCTACACCTTC.

The chain has TRBV4-1 and TRBJ1-4; a weak D match, TRBD1 (5 bases). CDR1 and CDR2 from the germline V gene are MGHRA and YSYEKL. V lost 2 bases, J lost 6 bases, and 13 bases lay in between. There are 15 residues in the CDR3. Here the CDR3 reads CASSQTAGSDEKLFF. CDR3 in DNA: TGCGCCAGCAGCCAAACGGCAGGGTCTGATGAAAAACTGTTTTTT.

Ten or more counts support this clonotype. The chain joins TRBV5-1 to TRBJ1-1; D is undetermined. The V gene's germline CDR1 is SGHRS and CDR2 YFSETQ. Trimming removed 4 bases from V and 5 bases from J, with 9 bases in between. This CDR3 contains 12 residues. The CDR3: CASSIDGTEAFF. The CDR3 nucleotides read TGCGCCAGCAGCATCGACGGAACTGAAGCTTTCTTT.

The chain couples TRBV19 to TRBJ1-5, with D hard to call. The V end lost 1 base, the J end lost 0 bases, and 10 bases lay between the germline ends. The CDR3 is 16 residues long. Per the germline V gene, CDR1 is LNHDA and CDR2 is SQIVND (reference sequence). In nucleotides, the CDR3 is TGTGCCAGTAGTATAGCTGAAGGAATTAGCAATCAGCCCCAGCATTTT. It yields the protein CASSIAEGISNQPQHF.

In its sample, this clonotype was seen many times. V usage is TRBV10-3 and J usage is TRBJ1-4; 8 nucleotides line up with TRBD1. CDR1 ENHRY and CDR2 SYGVKD come from the germline V gene. J gave up 8 bases and V 11 bases, and 10 bases lay outside the gene matches. This CDR3 region has 13 residues. CDR3 loop: CAVGQGTTEKLFF. CDR3 nucleotide sequence: TGTGCCGTAGGACAGGGCACAACCGAAAAACTGTTTTTT.

This clonotype was seen more than once but under ten times. The chain couples TRBV28 to TRBJ1-6, with no clear D. Germline loops: CDR1 MDHEN, CDR2 SYDVKM. Trimming removed 7 bases from V and 4 bases from J, with 14 bases in between. CDR3 length equals 15 residues. This CDR3 is CASMPMEDYNSPLHF. In DNA form, the CDR3 reads TGTGCCAGCATGCCTATGGAAGATTATAATTCACCCCTCCACTTT. The full variable domain, its missing parts supplied by reference TRBV28 and TRBJ1-6, is DVKVTQSSRYLVKRTGEKVFLECVQDMDHENMFWYRQDPGLGLRLIYFSYDVKMKEKGDIPEGYSVSREKKERFSLILESASTNQTSMYLCASMPMEDYNSPLHFGNGTRLTVT.

V usage is TRBV29-1 and J usage is TRBJ1-1; no firm D call. Germline CDR1 reads SQVTM; CDR2 reads ANQGSEA. V lost 4 bases and J lost 11, with 20 bases in between. CDR3 size: 13 residues. The CDR3 reads CSVVPQRIPEAFF. CDR3 sequence (DNA): TGCAGCGTTGTTCCGCAGAGAATACCGGAGGCTTTCTTT.

This clonotype was seen just once. J is TRBJ2-5 and V is TRBV14; TRBD2 agrees at 8 bases. J was trimmed by 2 bases and V by 0 bases; bases with no gene match: 5. The CDR3 spans 16 residues. Germline values: CDR1 SGHDN, CDR2 FVKESK. DNA of the CDR3: TGTGCCAGCAGCCAAGATTGGGCTAGCGGGCAAGAGACCCAGTACTTC. Translating gives CASSQDWASGQETQYF.

The chain is built from TRBV24-1 and TRBJ1-2; D ambiguous. This CDR3 has 12 residues. Trimming took off 7 bases at V and 0 bases at J, with 5 bases between the two ends. Germline lookup yields CDR1 KGHDR and CDR2 SFDVKD. In DNA form, the CDR3 reads TGTGCCACCAGGCAAGCTAACTATGGCTACACCTTC. Translating it yields CATRQANYGYTF.

The chain is built from TRBV7-9 and TRBJ2-5, with 7 positions matching TRBD1. Germline V gene data show CDR1 as SEHNR and CDR2 as FQNEAQ (reference sequence). Trimming removed 5 bases from V and 5 bases from J; junction bases left unmatched: 11. The CDR3 consists of 15 residues. The CDR3 DNA is TGTGCCAGCAGCACCCACAGGGGTCTGGTGGAGACCCAGTACTTC. It is translated as CASSTHRGLVETQYF.